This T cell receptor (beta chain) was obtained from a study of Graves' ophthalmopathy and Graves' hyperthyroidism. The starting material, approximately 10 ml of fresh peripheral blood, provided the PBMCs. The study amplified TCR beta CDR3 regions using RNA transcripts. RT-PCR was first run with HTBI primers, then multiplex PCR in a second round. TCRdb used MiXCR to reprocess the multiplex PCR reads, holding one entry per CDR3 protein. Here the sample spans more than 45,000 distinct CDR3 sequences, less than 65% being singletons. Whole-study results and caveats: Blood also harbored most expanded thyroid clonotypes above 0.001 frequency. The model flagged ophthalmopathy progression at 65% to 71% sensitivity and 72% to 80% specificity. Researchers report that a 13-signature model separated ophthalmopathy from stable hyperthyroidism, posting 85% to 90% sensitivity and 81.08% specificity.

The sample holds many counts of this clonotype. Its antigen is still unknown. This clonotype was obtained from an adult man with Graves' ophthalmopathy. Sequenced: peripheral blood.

The CDR3 coding sequence is TGTGCCAGCAGGGATCCGGGACAGGGGGTTAATGGCTACACCTTC. This gives the protein CASRDPGQGVNGYTF. This rearrangement joins TRBV6-5 to TRBJ1-2; 11 bases match TRBD1. CDR1 and CDR2 (germline): MNHEY, SVGAGI. This CDR3 is 15 amino acids long. The J segment lost 6 bases and the V segment lost 6 bases, leaving 9 bases of the junction unmatched.